This T cell receptor beta chain was sequenced during a study of beta chain features in type 1 diabetes. On the study more broadly: The number of sorted cells examined across all samples was under 140,000,000. Study-wide results and caveats: PCR might preferentially amplify shorter templates, equally in patients and controls.

This clone was counted a single time. Its antigen is as yet unknown. The CDR3 extends over 18 amino acids. Germline CDR1 reads SGHNT; CDR2 reads YYREEE (reference sequence). The ends lost 5 bases at V and 0 bases at J; junction bases unmatched: 14. Reverse transcribing all isolated RNA meant expressed TCRB transcripts were sequenced. Method: immunoSEQ multiplex PCR; TCRdb's copy keeps in-frame clones and lacks some. The data contain 80,000 to 90,000 clones, about 32% of them singletons. The clonotype comes from a woman between 18 and 30 years old in good health. The chain couples TRBV5-4 to TRBJ2-1; 7 nucleotides agree with TRBD2. The source material was stem cell memory CD4+ T cells from blood. Here the CDR3 DNA reads TGTGCCAGCAGATCACGGTCGGGGGAGGGCCGCTCCTACAATGAGCAGTTCTTC. Translating gives CASRSRSGEGRSYNEQFF.